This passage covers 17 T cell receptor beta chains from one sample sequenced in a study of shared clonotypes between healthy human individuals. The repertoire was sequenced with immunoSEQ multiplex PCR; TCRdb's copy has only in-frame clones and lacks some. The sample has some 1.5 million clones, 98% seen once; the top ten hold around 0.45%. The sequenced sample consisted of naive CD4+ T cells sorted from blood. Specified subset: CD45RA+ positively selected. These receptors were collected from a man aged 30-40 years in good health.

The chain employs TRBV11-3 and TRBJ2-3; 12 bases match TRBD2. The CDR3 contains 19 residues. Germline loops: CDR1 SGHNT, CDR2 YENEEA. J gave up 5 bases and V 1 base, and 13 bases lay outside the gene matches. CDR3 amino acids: CASSLAPRLAGEGVDTQYF. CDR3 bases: TGTGCCAGCAGCTTAGCCCCGAGACTAGCGGGAGAAGGGGTAGATACGCAGTATTTT.

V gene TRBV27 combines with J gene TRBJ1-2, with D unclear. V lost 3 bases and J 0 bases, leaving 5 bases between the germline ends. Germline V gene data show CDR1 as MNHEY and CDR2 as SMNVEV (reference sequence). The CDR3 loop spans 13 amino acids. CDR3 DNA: TGTGCCAGCAGTTTCCGGGCTAACTATGGCTACACCTTC. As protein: CASSFRANYGYTF.

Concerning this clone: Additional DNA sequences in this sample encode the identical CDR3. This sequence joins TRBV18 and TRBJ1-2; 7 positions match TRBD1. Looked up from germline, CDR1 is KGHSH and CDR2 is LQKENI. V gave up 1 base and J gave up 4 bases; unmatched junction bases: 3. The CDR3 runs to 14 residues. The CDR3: CASSPQQGTYGYTF. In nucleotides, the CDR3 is TGTGCCAGCTCACCACAACAGGGGACCTATGGCTACACCTTC.

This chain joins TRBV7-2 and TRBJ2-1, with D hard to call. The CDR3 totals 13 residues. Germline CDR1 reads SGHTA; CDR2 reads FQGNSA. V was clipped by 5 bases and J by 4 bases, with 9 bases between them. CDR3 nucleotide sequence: TGTGCCAGCAGCCTCCCCACGTACAATGAGCAGTTCTTC. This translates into CASSLPTYNEQFF. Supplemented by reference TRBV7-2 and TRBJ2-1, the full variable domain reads GAGVSQSPSNKVTEKGKDVELRCDPISGHTALYWYRQSLGQGLEFLIYFQGNSAPDKSGLPSDRFSAERTGGSVSTLTIQRTQQEDSAVYLCASSLPTYNEQFFGPGTRLTVL.

This CDR3 is CASSLSGLAGAQQYF. CDR3 bases: TGTGCCAGCAGTTTATCGGGACTAGCGGGAGCACAGCAGTACTTC. The V gene is TRBV27, the J gene TRBJ2-7; 14 nucleotides align to TRBD2. The J segment lost 8 bases and the V segment lost 0 bases, leaving 3 bases of the junction unmatched. Germline CDR1 MNHEY, CDR2 SMNVEV (reference sequence). This CDR3 spans 15 amino acids.

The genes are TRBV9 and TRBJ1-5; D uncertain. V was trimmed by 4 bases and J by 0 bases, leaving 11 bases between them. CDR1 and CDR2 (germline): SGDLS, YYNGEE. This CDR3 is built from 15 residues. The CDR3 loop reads CASSSGLNSNQPQHF. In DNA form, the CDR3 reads TGTGCCAGCAGCAGCGGGTTAAATAGCAATCAGCCCCAGCATTTT.

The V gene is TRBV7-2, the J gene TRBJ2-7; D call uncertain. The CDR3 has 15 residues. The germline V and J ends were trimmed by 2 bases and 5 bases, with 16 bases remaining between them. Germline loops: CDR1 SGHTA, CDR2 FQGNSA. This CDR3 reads CASSLPVSRYNEQYF. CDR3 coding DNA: TGTGCCAGCAGCTTACCGGTAAGCCGCTACAACGAGCAGTACTTC.

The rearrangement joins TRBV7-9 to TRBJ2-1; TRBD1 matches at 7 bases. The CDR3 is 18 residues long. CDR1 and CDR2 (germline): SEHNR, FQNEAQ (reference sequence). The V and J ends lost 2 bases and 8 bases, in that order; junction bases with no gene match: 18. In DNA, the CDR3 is TGTGCCAGCAGCTTACCACACTTCCCGGGACAGTCAATCGATGAGCAGTTCTTC. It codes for CASSLPHFPGQSIDEQFF.

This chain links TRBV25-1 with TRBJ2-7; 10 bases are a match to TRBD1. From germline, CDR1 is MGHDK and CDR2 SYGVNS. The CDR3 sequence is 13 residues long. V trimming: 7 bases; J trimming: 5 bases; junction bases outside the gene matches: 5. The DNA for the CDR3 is TGTGCCAGCACCGGGACAGGGGCTAACGAGCAGTACTTC. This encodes CASTGTGANEQYF.

The CDR3 reads CASSTARTTDTQYF. The DNA for the CDR3 is TGTGCCAGTAGTACGGCCCGGACAACAGATACGCAGTATTTT. V is TRBV19 and J is TRBJ2-3; D possibly corresponds to TRBD1 (5 bases). V was trimmed by 4 bases and J by 3 bases, leaving 11 bases between them. Germline-derived CDR1 and CDR2 are LNHDA and SQIVND (reference sequence). This CDR3 has 14 amino acids.

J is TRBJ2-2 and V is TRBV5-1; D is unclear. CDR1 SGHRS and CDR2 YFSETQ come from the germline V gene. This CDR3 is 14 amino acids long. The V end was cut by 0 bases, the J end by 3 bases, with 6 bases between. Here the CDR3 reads CASSLVSYTGELFF. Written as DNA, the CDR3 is TGCGCCAGCAGCTTGGTGTCCTACACCGGGGAGCTGTTTTTT.

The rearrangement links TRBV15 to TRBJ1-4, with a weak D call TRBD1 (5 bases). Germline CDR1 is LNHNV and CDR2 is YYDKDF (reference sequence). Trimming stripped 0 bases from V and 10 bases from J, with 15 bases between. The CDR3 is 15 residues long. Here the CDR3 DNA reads TGTGCCACCAGCAGAGATCTGGGGCGGGAGGGAAAACTGTTTTTT. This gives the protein CATSRDLGREGKLFF.

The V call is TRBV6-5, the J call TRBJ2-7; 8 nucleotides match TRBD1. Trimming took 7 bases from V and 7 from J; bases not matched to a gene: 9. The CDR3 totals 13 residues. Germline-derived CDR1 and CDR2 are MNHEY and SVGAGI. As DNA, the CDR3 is TGTGCCAGCAAAAAAGGACAGGGTCGAGAGCAGTACTTC. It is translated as CASKKGQGREQYF.

The DNA for the CDR3 is TGTGCCAGCACTAAAGCGGCGGCTAATGAAAAACTGTTTTTT. It is translated as CASTKAAANEKLFF. The chain combines TRBV6-6 with TRBJ1-4; D remains ambiguous. Trimming shortened V by 7 bases and J by 3 bases, and 12 bases separated the two germline ends. In germline, CDR1 is MNHNY, CDR2 SVGAGI (reference sequence). The CDR3 consists of 14 residues.

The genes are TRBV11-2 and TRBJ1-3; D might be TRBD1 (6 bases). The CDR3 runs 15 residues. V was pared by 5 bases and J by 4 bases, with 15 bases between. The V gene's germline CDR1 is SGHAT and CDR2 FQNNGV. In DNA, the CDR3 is TGTGCCAGCAGCCGACGGGAGACAGGAGGAAACACCATATATTTT. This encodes CASSRRETGGNTIYF.

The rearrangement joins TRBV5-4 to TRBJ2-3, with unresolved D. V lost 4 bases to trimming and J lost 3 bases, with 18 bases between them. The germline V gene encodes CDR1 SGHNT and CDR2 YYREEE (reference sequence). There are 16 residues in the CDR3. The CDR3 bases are TGTGCCAGCAGCCAGAAGGCACATCCACTTACAGATACGCAGTATTTT. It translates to CASSQKAHPLTDTQYF.

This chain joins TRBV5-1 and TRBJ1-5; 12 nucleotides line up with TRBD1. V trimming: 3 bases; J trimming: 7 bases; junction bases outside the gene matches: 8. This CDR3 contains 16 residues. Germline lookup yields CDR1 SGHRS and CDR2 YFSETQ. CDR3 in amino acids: CASSWGTGGSGQPQHF. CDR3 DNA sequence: TGCGCCAGCAGCTGGGGGACAGGGGGCTCGGGACAGCCCCAGCATTTT.